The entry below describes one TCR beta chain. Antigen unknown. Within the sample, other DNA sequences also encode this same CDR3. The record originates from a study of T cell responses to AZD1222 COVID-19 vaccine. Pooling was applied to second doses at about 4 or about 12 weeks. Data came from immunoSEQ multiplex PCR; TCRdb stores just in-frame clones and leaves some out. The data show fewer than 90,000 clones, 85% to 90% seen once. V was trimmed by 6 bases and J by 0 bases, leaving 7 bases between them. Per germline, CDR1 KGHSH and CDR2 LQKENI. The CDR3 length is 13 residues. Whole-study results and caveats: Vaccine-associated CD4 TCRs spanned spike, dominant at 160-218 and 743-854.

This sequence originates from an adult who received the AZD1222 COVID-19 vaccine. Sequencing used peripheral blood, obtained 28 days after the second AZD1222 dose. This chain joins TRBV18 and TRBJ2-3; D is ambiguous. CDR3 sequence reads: CASSPPSTDTQYF. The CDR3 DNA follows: TGTGCCAGCTCGCCCCCTAGCACAGATACGCAGTATTTT.